The subject of this entry is one TCR beta chain. Its specificity is not known. This sample is drawn from a study of CD8+ T cells in alopecia areata. Study-level points and caveats: Lesional scalp, especially alopecia totalis/universalis, showed higher clonality than normal scalp. Scalp samples also yield sequences from resident alphabeta T cells of normal skin.

RNA extraction and reverse transcription yielded cDNA as sequencing template. Here immunoSEQ multiplex PCR was the method, and the copy in TCRdb shows in-frame clones only, minus some. The sample has about 130,000 clones; roughly 50% are singletons. The input for sequencing was CD8+ T cells sorted from blood, taken at week 0. This receptor was obtained from a human donor with alopecia areata.

The CDR3 sequence is CASSSGSFSYEQYF. The CDR3 bases are TGTGCCAGCAGCTCCGGATCCTTCTCCTACGAGCAGTACTTC. The chain employs TRBV5-6 and TRBJ2-7; no firm D call. The CDR3 length is 14 residues. Looked up from germline, CDR1 is SGHDT and CDR2 is YYEEEE. Trimming removed 3 bases from V and 0 bases from J, with 10 bases in between. Variable domain in full (rest from reference TRBV5-6 and TRBJ2-7): DAGVTQSPTHLIKTRGQQVTLRCSPKSGHDTVSWYQQALGQGPQFIFQYYEEEERQRGNFPDRFSGHQFPNYSSELNVNALLLGDSALYLCASSSGSFSYEQYFGPGTRLTVT.